Listed below are T cell receptor beta chains from one sample, sequenced in a study of T cells in Graves' hyperthyroidism and ophthalmopathy. TCRdb re-derived calls from the multiplex PCR reads in MiXCR, one entry per CDR3 protein. The sample carries nearly 600,000 distinct CDR3 sequences, 14% recorded once. Sequencing was carried out using blood. The receptors here all came from a young woman with Graves' ophthalmopathy. CDR3s include the opening cysteine and the closing phenylalanine or tryptophan. D genes are given only for firm matches. The size of a clone is reported for some rows only, either as once, few or many, or as a class for expanded clones.

clone_size d_call j_call v_call cdr3_aa cdr3_nt
few NA TRBJ1-5 TRBV6-2/TRBV6-3 CASSGVRQGYNQPQHF TGTGCCAGCAGTGGAGTGCGGCAGGGGTACAATCAGCCCCAGCATTTT
few TRBD1 TRBJ2-7 TRBV27 CASSSVVGTGGLEQYF TGTGCCAGCAGCTCCGTGGTCGGGACAGGGGGGCTCGAGCAGTACTTC
few NA TRBJ2-7 TRBV28 CASSPHGHEQYF TGTGCCAGCAGTCCACATGGCCACGAGCAGTACTTC
many NA TRBJ2-5 TRBV6-2/TRBV6-3 CASSLRQEQGQETQYF TGTGCCAGCAGTCTTCGACAAGAACAGGGTCAAGAGACCCAGTACTTC
many NA TRBJ2-7 TRBV5-1 CASREGPPGEQYF TGCGCCAGCCGTGAGGGACCGCCGGGCGAGCAGTACTTC
NA TRBD1 TRBJ2-5 TRBV6-2/TRBV6-3 CASSRPGQGIETQYF TGTGCCAGCAGCCGCCCGGGACAGGGCATCGAGACCCAGTACTTC
many NA TRBJ1-1 TRBV9 CASSVVGGPAPRLDTEAFF TGTGCCAGCAGCGTAGTGGGGGGGCCTGCTCCAAGGTTGGACACTGAAGCTTTCTTT
NA NA TRBJ2-7 TRBV6-5 CASSYLALRGQYF TGTGCCAGCAGTTACTTGGCCCTACGAGGGCAGTACTTC
many NA TRBJ2-3 TRBV7-2 CASSPRASGTGDTQYF TGTGCCAGCAGCCCCCGGGCTAGCGGAACAGGGGATACGCAGTATTTT
many NA TRBJ1-1 TRBV19 CASGTRRTEAFF TGTGCCAGTGGTACGCGACGGACTGAAGCTTTCTTT
many NA TRBJ2-7 TRBV27 CASSLMAGALYEQYF TGTGCCAGCAGTTTAATGGCAGGGGCCCTCTACGAGCAGTACTTC
many NA TRBJ2-7 TRBV2 CASSVRAYEQYF TGTGCCAGCAGTGTTAGGGCCTACGAGCAGTACTTC
many TRBD2 TRBJ2-7 TRBV6-1 CASRLSGTSGRRPAYEQYF TGTGCCAGCAGGTTATCCGGGACTAGCGGGAGGAGACCAGCCTACGAGCAGTACTTC
many TRBD1 TRBJ2-7 TRBV12-3/TRBV12-4 CASNMGQGSYEQYF TGTGCCAGCAACATGGGACAGGGGTCCTACGAGCAGTACTTC
many TRBD1 TRBJ1-5 TRBV20-1 CSASPTNRGYQPQHF TGCAGTGCTAGCCCCACGAACAGGGGGTATCAGCCCCAGCATTTT
many NA TRBJ2-2 TRBV6-5 CASSYSPGNTGELFF TGTGCCAGCAGTTACTCGCCTGGAAACACCGGGGAGCTGTTTTTT
NA NA TRBJ2-7 TRBV4-3 CASSLWAGRQAYEQYF TGCGCCAGCAGCTTGTGGGCGGGACGCCAGGCCTACGAGCAGTACTTC
many NA TRBJ1-2 TRBV7-2 CASSFRTVTNYGYTF TGTGCCAGCAGCTTTCGGACAGTTACTAACTATGGCTACACCTTC
NA TRBD2 TRBJ2-1 TRBV6-5 CASSFGTSGSRNEQFF TGTGCCAGCAGTTTTGGGACTAGCGGGAGTAGGAATGAGCAGTTCTTC
few NA TRBJ2-1 TRBV4-3 CASSQELGGTIYNEQFF TGCGCCAGCAGCCAAGAGTTGGGCGGGACGATCTACAATGAGCAGTTCTTC
many TRBD2 TRBJ2-7 TRBV7-9 CASSWGLAGDYEQYF TGTGCCAGCAGCTGGGGACTAGCGGGAGACTACGAGCAGTACTTC
many TRBD2 TRBJ2-7 TRBV10-3 CAIQREGYEQYF TGTGCCATCCAGCGGGAGGGGTACGAGCAGTACTTC
many TRBD2 TRBJ2-7 TRBV20-1 CSARDSSGGTYEQYF TGCAGTGCTAGAGATAGTAGCGGGGGGACCTACGAGCAGTACTTC
many TRBD2 TRBJ2-7 TRBV20-1 CSAGTSGSYYEQYF TGCAGTGCTGGGACTAGCGGGAGCTACTACGAGCAGTACTTC
few TRBD1 TRBJ1-5 TRBV9 CASSQSPGGNQPQHF TGTGCCAGCAGCCAGAGTCCAGGGGGTAATCAGCCCCAGCATTTT
many TRBD1 TRBJ1-2 TRBV12-3/TRBV12-4 CASSPDRAESNYGYTF TGTGCCAGCAGCCCCGACAGGGCTGAATCTAACTATGGCTACACCTTC
many TRBD2 TRBJ2-3 TRBV7-2 CASSPSGRASDTQYF TGTGCCAGCAGCCCTAGCGGGAGGGCCTCAGATACGCAGTATTTT